A selection of T cell receptor beta chains follows, all from one sample in a study of blood T cell repertoires in COVID-19. Using immunoSEQ multiplex PCR, the repertoire was profiled, and TCRdb retains in-frame clones only, with some absent. The sample has some 50,000 clones; 80% to 90% are singletons. Material for sequencing was peripheral blood. The receptors were gathered from a human donor in a cohort sampled during active COVID-19. CDR3s include the opening cysteine and the closing phenylalanine or tryptophan. Each record gives: clone size, J gene, V gene, D gene, CDR3 DNA, CDR3 protein. A D gene is named only where the DNA matches it firmly. Clone size is not always given. Where it is, it says once, few, many or a class for expanded clones.

clone size: NA; J gene: TRBJ1-3; V gene: TRBV10-3; D gene: TRBD1; CDR3 DNA: TGTGCCATCAGGGGACAGGGAGAAACCATATATTTT; CDR3 protein: CAIRGQGETIYF
clone size: NA; J gene: TRBJ2-7; V gene: TRBV7-8; D gene: TRBD2; CDR3 DNA: TGTGCCAGCAGCTCGCGACTAGCGGACTACGAGCAGTACTTC; CDR3 protein: CASSSRLADYEQYF
clone size: once; J gene: TRBJ1-2; V gene: TRBV25-1; D gene: NA; CDR3 DNA: TGTGCCAGCAGTGGAGGAGGGCATGGCTACACCTTC; CDR3 protein: CASSGGGHGYTF
clone size: NA; J gene: TRBJ2-1; V gene: TRBV6-6; D gene: NA; CDR3 DNA: TGTGCCACCACAGGCTTAAAGAATAACAATGAGCAGTTCTTC; CDR3 protein: CATTGLKNNNEQFF
clone size: NA; J gene: TRBJ2-7; V gene: TRBV18; D gene: TRBD2; CDR3 DNA: TGTGCCAGCTCAGATGTAGCGGGGGTAGAGCAGTACTTC; CDR3 protein: CASSDVAGVEQYF
clone size: NA; J gene: TRBJ2-3; V gene: TRBV7-8; D gene: NA; CDR3 DNA: TGTGCCAGCAGCTTTTTTGGGGGGGACAAAGTAGATACGCAGTATTTT; CDR3 protein: CASSFFGGDKVDTQYF
clone size: NA; J gene: TRBJ2-7; V gene: TRBV10-3; D gene: TRBD1; CDR3 DNA: TGTGCCACACAGGGGGGAATGGTGGGCGAGCAGTACTTC; CDR3 protein: CATQGGMVGEQYF
clone size: once; J gene: TRBJ2-3; V gene: TRBV7-2; D gene: TRBD1; CDR3 DNA: TGTGCCAGCAGCTCCCCCGGACAGGGGGCCGCAGATACGCAGTATTTT; CDR3 protein: CASSSPGQGAADTQYF
clone size: NA; J gene: TRBJ2-3; V gene: TRBV6-5; D gene: TRBD2; CDR3 DNA: TGTGCCAGCAGTTACTCCGGGGGGAGTTCAGATACGCAGTATTTT; CDR3 protein: CASSYSGGSSDTQYF
clone size: NA; J gene: TRBJ2-6; V gene: TRBV12-5; D gene: TRBD1; CDR3 DNA: TGTGCTAGTGTTTGGGACAGCGACCTCTCTGGGGCCAACGTCCTGACTTTC; CDR3 protein: CASVWDSDLSGANVLTF
clone size: NA; J gene: TRBJ2-7; V gene: TRBV19; D gene: TRBD2; CDR3 DNA: TGTGCCAGTAGTCGGGGGACTAGCGAACGCGAGCAGTACTTC; CDR3 protein: CASSRGTSEREQYF
clone size: NA; J gene: TRBJ2-7; V gene: TRBV27; D gene: NA; CDR3 DNA: TGTGCCAGCAGCCTTAACAGGGACCAGGGGTACGAGCAGTACTTC; CDR3 protein: CASSLNRDQGYEQYF
clone size: NA; J gene: TRBJ1-2; V gene: TRBV3-1/TRBV3-2; D gene: NA; CDR3 DNA: TGTGCCAGCAGCCAAGAAGGACAGAACTTTAACTATGGCTACACCTTC; CDR3 protein: CASSQEGQNFNYGYTF
clone size: NA; J gene: TRBJ1-3; V gene: TRBV6-2/TRBV6-3; D gene: NA; CDR3 DNA: TGTGCCAGCAGTTACTCGAGAGAATCTGGAAACACCATATATTTT; CDR3 protein: CASSYSRESGNTIYF
clone size: NA; J gene: TRBJ2-7; V gene: TRBV2; D gene: TRBD1; CDR3 DNA: TGTGCCAGCAGCTCAGACAGGGGAAGCTACGAGCAGTACTTC; CDR3 protein: CASSSDRGSYEQYF
clone size: NA; J gene: TRBJ1-6; V gene: TRBV27; D gene: NA; CDR3 DNA: TGTGCCAGCAGTTTATCGCGACAGCATAATTCACCCCTCCACTTT; CDR3 protein: CASSLSRQHNSPLHF
clone size: NA; J gene: TRBJ2-1; V gene: TRBV7-6; D gene: NA; CDR3 DNA: TGTGCCAGCAGCTTGGCAGGGACCTACAATGAGCAGTTCTTC; CDR3 protein: CASSLAGTYNEQFF
clone size: NA; J gene: TRBJ2-7; V gene: TRBV7-6; D gene: TRBD1; CDR3 DNA: TGTGCCAGCAGCTTAGCGGGACAGCTCTCCTACGAGCAGTACTTC; CDR3 protein: CASSLAGQLSYEQYF
clone size: NA; J gene: TRBJ2-1; V gene: TRBV5-1; D gene: NA; CDR3 DNA: TGCGCCAGCAGCCCCCGGACAGCTACCTCCTACAATGAGCAGTTCTTC; CDR3 protein: CASSPRTATSYNEQFF
clone size: NA; J gene: TRBJ1-2; V gene: TRBV27; D gene: TRBD1; CDR3 DNA: TGTGCCAGCAGTTTCCAACAGGGGGCGAGTGGCTACACCTTC; CDR3 protein: CASSFQQGASGYTF
clone size: NA; J gene: TRBJ1-1; V gene: TRBV9; D gene: TRBD1; CDR3 DNA: TGTGCCAGCAGCGCCCAGCCACAGACAGGGACGAACACTGAAGCTTTCTTT; CDR3 protein: CASSAQPQTGTNTEAFF
clone size: NA; J gene: TRBJ1-1; V gene: TRBV19; D gene: NA; CDR3 DNA: TGTGCCAGTAGTATTTATACCCCCCAGTCCAGGCGAGCTTTCTTT; CDR3 protein: CASSIYTPQSRRAFF
clone size: NA; J gene: TRBJ2-6; V gene: TRBV19; D gene: NA; CDR3 DNA: TGTGCCAGTAGTACCGGACTCAGCTCTGGGGCCAACGTCCTGACTTTC; CDR3 protein: CASSTGLSSGANVLTF
clone size: NA; J gene: TRBJ2-1; V gene: TRBV7-9; D gene: NA; CDR3 DNA: TGTGCCAGCAGCTTGGTCGCGGTTGCCTACAATGAGCAGTTCTTC; CDR3 protein: CASSLVAVAYNEQFF
clone size: NA; J gene: TRBJ1-2; V gene: TRBV7-2; D gene: NA; CDR3 DNA: TGTGCCAGCAGCTTAGATCCGGGGGTCGGCTACACCTTC; CDR3 protein: CASSLDPGVGYTF
clone size: NA; J gene: TRBJ2-1; V gene: TRBV2; D gene: NA; CDR3 DNA: TGTGCCAGCAGTCCCACAGGAGGGTACAATGAGCAGTTCTTC; CDR3 protein: CASSPTGGYNEQFF
clone size: NA; J gene: TRBJ1-6; V gene: TRBV11-1; D gene: TRBD1; CDR3 DNA: TGTGCCAGCAGCTCACAGGGGACAGGGTATTCACCCCTCCACTTT; CDR3 protein: CASSSQGTGYSPLHF
clone size: NA; J gene: TRBJ2-7; V gene: TRBV10-3; D gene: TRBD1; CDR3 DNA: TGTGCCATCAGTGAGCTGGACAGGGAGCAGTACTTC; CDR3 protein: CAISELDREQYF
clone size: once; J gene: TRBJ2-6; V gene: TRBV3-1/TRBV3-2; D gene: NA; CDR3 DNA: TGTGCCAGCAGCCAAATGAGCTCTGGGGCCAACGTCCTGACTTTC; CDR3 protein: CASSQMSSGANVLTF
clone size: NA; J gene: TRBJ1-2; V gene: TRBV28; D gene: NA; CDR3 DNA: TGTGCCAGCAGCCCGGGGGGATGGGGGGCGCTTGATGGCTACACCTTC; CDR3 protein: CASSPGGWGALDGYTF
clone size: NA; J gene: TRBJ2-5; V gene: TRBV11-3; D gene: NA; CDR3 DNA: TGTGCCAGCAGCCCACAGGGCTCTAGAGAGACCCAGTACTTC; CDR3 protein: CASSPQGSRETQYF
clone size: once; J gene: TRBJ1-1; V gene: TRBV15; D gene: NA; CDR3 DNA: TGTGCCACCAGCAGAGGTTCCGGGGGTCAGACTGAAGCTTTCTTT; CDR3 protein: CATSRGSGGQTEAFF
clone size: NA; J gene: TRBJ2-7; V gene: TRBV7-6; D gene: NA; CDR3 DNA: TGTGCCAGCAGCTTATCGCAGCGCGGGGGCGCGGCCTACGAGCAGTACTTC; CDR3 protein: CASSLSQRGGAAYEQYF
clone size: NA; J gene: TRBJ1-1; V gene: TRBV19; D gene: TRBD1; CDR3 DNA: TGTGCCAGTAGCTTTATGTCGACAGGGAGGTACACTGAAGCTTTCTTT; CDR3 protein: CASSFMSTGRYTEAFF
clone size: NA; J gene: TRBJ2-3; V gene: TRBV9; D gene: TRBD2; CDR3 DNA: TGTGCCAGCAGCGAGGTCGCTAGCGGGGGCACAGATACGCAGTATTTT; CDR3 protein: CASSEVASGGTDTQYF
clone size: NA; J gene: TRBJ1-4; V gene: TRBV9; D gene: NA; CDR3 DNA: TGTGCCAGCAGCGGCGGGGCGGCTAATGAAAAACTGTTTTTT; CDR3 protein: CASSGGAANEKLFF
clone size: few; J gene: TRBJ1-5; V gene: TRBV25-1; D gene: TRBD1; CDR3 DNA: TGTGCCAGCAGTGCCACGGGACAGGTAAATCAGCCCCAGCATTTT; CDR3 protein: CASSATGQVNQPQHF
clone size: NA; J gene: TRBJ2-5; V gene: TRBV7-8; D gene: TRBD2; CDR3 DNA: TGTGCCACGATTGGGACTAGCGGGGGGTTCCACGGAGAGACCCAGTACTTC; CDR3 protein: CATIGTSGGFHGETQYF
clone size: NA; J gene: TRBJ2-7; V gene: TRBV7-9; D gene: NA; CDR3 DNA: TGTGCCAGCAGGTCCGGGGCCCAGGGGTGGCAGTACTTC; CDR3 protein: CASRSGAQGWQYF
clone size: NA; J gene: TRBJ1-2; V gene: TRBV10-2; D gene: TRBD1; CDR3 DNA: TGCGCCAGCAGTGAAGACAGGGCTAACTATGGCTACACCTTC; CDR3 protein: CASSEDRANYGYTF
clone size: NA; J gene: TRBJ1-3; V gene: TRBV7-2; D gene: NA; CDR3 DNA: TGTGCCAGCAGCTTGGAGTTCTCTGGAAACACCATATATTTT; CDR3 protein: CASSLEFSGNTIYF
clone size: NA; J gene: TRBJ1-2; V gene: TRBV6-5; D gene: TRBD1; CDR3 DNA: TGTGCCAGCGACCCCTCGGGACAGGGGAACTATGGCTACACCTTC; CDR3 protein: CASDPSGQGNYGYTF
clone size: medium-sized; J gene: TRBJ1-3; V gene: TRBV18; D gene: NA; CDR3 DNA: TGTGCCAGCTCACCGGGCAGCTACGACTCTGGAAACACCATATATTTT; CDR3 protein: CASSPGSYDSGNTIYF
clone size: NA; J gene: TRBJ2-1; V gene: TRBV5-1; D gene: TRBD2; CDR3 DNA: TGCGCCAGCAGCCCAGCTAGCGGGGGCTACAATGAGCAGTTCTTC; CDR3 protein: CASSPASGGYNEQFF
clone size: NA; J gene: TRBJ2-3; V gene: TRBV7-2; D gene: TRBD2; CDR3 DNA: TGTGCCAGCAGCCCAGGACTAGCGGGGGTTTTTGGGTATTTT; CDR3 protein: CASSPGLAGVFGYF
clone size: NA; J gene: TRBJ2-2; V gene: TRBV24-1; D gene: TRBD1; CDR3 DNA: TGTGCCACCAGTGCCCGCCGGGACAGGGGGCAGAACACCGGGGAGCTGTTTTTT; CDR3 protein: CATSARRDRGQNTGELFF
clone size: NA; J gene: TRBJ2-3; V gene: TRBV15; D gene: NA; CDR3 DNA: TGTGCCACCAGCAGAGGAGCGGCAAGCACAGATACGCAGTATTTT; CDR3 protein: CATSRGAASTDTQYF
clone size: NA; J gene: TRBJ2-1; V gene: TRBV6-5; D gene: TRBD1; CDR3 DNA: TGTGCCAGCAGCATATGGGACAGGGGCCCCAATGAGCAGTTCTTC; CDR3 protein: CASSIWDRGPNEQFF